These 8 T cell receptor beta chains were all obtained from the same sample, sequenced in a study of blood T cell repertoires in COVID-19. Repertoires were generated with immunoSEQ multiplex PCR, while TCRdb's copy carries only in-frame clones and drops some. The sample consists of 250,000 to 300,000 clones, roughly 85% of them appearing once. The source material was peripheral blood. The source is a young woman with acute or convalescent COVID-19.

This clone was recorded only once. This chain links TRBV14 with TRBJ1-2; a possible D gene is TRBD1 (6 bases). The ends were cut back, 0 bases at V and 3 bases at J, with 11 bases in the middle. Germline V lookup: CDR1 SGHDN, CDR2 FVKESK. The CDR3 consists of 15 residues. For the CDR3, the DNA is TGTGCCAGCAGCCAAGAATCAGGGGCATACTATGGCTACACCTTC. Its translation is CASSQESGAYYGYTF. The full variable domain, completed using reference TRBV14 and TRBJ1-2, is EAGVTQFPSHSVIEKGQTVTLRCDPISGHDNLYWYRRVMGKEIKFLLHFVKESKQDESGMPNNRFLAERTGGTYSTLKVQPAELEDSGVYFCASSQESGAYYGYTFGSGTRLTVV.

V is TRBV6-2 or TRBV6-3 and J is TRBJ2-7; TRBD2 aligns across 7 bases. V shed 4 bases, J shed 6 bases, and the junction held 9 bases outside the gene matches. The CDR3 length is 14 residues. Germline lookup yields CDR1 MNHEY and CDR2 SVGEGT. CDR3 DNA: TGTGCCAGCAGTTGGGGGGGACGCCTGAGCGAGCAGTACTTC. Translation gives CASSWGGRLSEQYF.

A few counts support this clone. The chain combines TRBV7-9 with TRBJ1-2; D might be TRBD1 (6 bases). Germline V gene data show CDR1 as SEHNR and CDR2 as FQNEAQ (reference sequence). This CDR3 has 15 amino acids. V was clipped by 1 base and J by 3 bases, with 12 bases between them. DNA for the CDR3: TGTGCCAGCAGCTTAGGGGACACAGGCTACTATGGCTACACCTTC. Its protein is CASSLGDTGYYGYTF.

Of note for this clone: The junction departs from germline at one end; a sequencing error may be responsible. The chain carries TRBV19 and TRBJ1-4; the D gene is possibly TRBD1 (5 bases). The CDR3 length is 16 residues. Germline-derived CDR1 and CDR2 are LNHDA and SQIVND (reference sequence). The CDR3 here is CASSKAVGQHNEKLLF. The DNA of the CDR3 is TGTGCCAGTAGTAAGGCCGTGGGGCAGCATAATGAAAAACTGCTTTTT.

This chain connects TRBV5-1 to TRBJ2-1; TRBD1 aligns across 8 bases. V was clipped by 4 bases and J by 8 bases; unmatched bases: 11. CDR3 size: 15 residues. Germline V gene data show CDR1 as SGHRS and CDR2 as YFSETQ. CDR3: CASSTGTGGRDEQFF. The CDR3 DNA follows: TGCGCCAGCAGCACTGGGACAGGCGGTCGTGATGAGCAGTTCTTC.

V is TRBV15 and J is TRBJ2-5, with 8 bases lining up with TRBD2. Germline CDR1 is LNHNV and CDR2 is YYDKDF (reference sequence). CDR3 length: 16 amino acids. Germline trimming cut 4 bases from V and 4 bases from J; bases unmatched to any gene: 11. CDR3 sequence: CATSTPGGPQGETQYF. The CDR3 bases are TGTGCCACCAGCACCCCGGGAGGGCCCCAGGGAGAGACCCAGTACTTC.

This clone was seen only once. The V gene is TRBV2, the J gene TRBJ1-4; D remains ambiguous. The V gene lost 6 bases and the J gene lost 7 bases, with 15 bases spanning the gap. The CDR3 loop spans 14 amino acids. The germline CDR1 and CDR2 sequences are SNHLY and FYNNEI. The CDR3, as DNA: TGTGCCAGCAGGGAGGAGGTGTTGATTGAAAAACTGTTTTTT. It yields the protein CASREEVLIEKLFF.

J is TRBJ2-3 and V is TRBV10-3; the D gene is possibly TRBD2 (6 bases). The length of the CDR3 is 15 residues. Germline CDR1 ENHRY, CDR2 SYGVKD. V was pared by 4 bases and J by 0 bases, with 11 bases between. CDR3 loop: CAISGSGLSTDTQYF. For the CDR3, the DNA is TGTGCCATCAGTGGAAGCGGGCTTAGCACAGATACGCAGTATTTT.